This T cell receptor (beta chain) was captured by sequencing in a study of T-cell reconstitution after alpha-beta-depleted transplantation in children. Researchers prepared the TCRbeta library using unique molecular identifiers, the study reports. Via MiXCR, TCRdb re-called the PCR reads, giving one row per CDR3 protein. The sample lists a few hundred thousand distinct CDR3 sequences; approximately 10% were seen once. This CDR3 has 14 residues. Trimming stripped 7 bases from V and 5 bases from J, with 17 bases between. This clonotype was detected many times. This receptor was identified in a human donor who donated a stem cell graft to a child with acute lymphoblastic leukemia. The chain has TRBV12-3 or TRBV12-4 and TRBJ2-5; tentative D call: TRBD1 (8 bases). Sequencing was performed on PBMCs from the stem cell graft donor, taken from the stem cell graft. The DNA of the CDR3 is TGTGCCAGCAATCATGACAGGGGAGGGGAGACCCAGTACTTC. Protein product: CASNHDRGGETQYF.